What follows describes a single T cell receptor beta chain. Its target is unknown. This record comes from a study of shared clonotypes between healthy human individuals. Study-level information: Every donor yielded three CD4 naive, three CD4 memory, two CD8 naive and one CD8 memory plate. Study-wide points: Naive subsets tended to show greater estimated richness than memory subsets. Clonotypes not shared had lower generation probabilities than those common to all four donors.

Each replicate PCR on the sorted subsets used approximately 180 ng DNA (around 30,000 T cell genomes). The data were produced by immunoSEQ multiplex PCR, yet TCRdb's version contains in-frame clones alone and is incomplete. The sample includes 1 million to 1.2 million clones, 77% of them seen just once. This CDR3 has 15 amino acids. With 9 bases clipped from V and 4 bases from J, the junction kept 12 bases outside the gene matches. Germline V lookup: CDR1 ENHRY, CDR2 SYGVKD. The sample was memory CD4+ T cells from PBMCs. The sample's subset: CD45RA-negative fraction. This sequence joins TRBV10-3 and TRBJ2-3; 8 bases match TRBD1. This clonotype was obtained from a man in his late teens or twenties in good health. Some clones in this sample may be carry-over from other donors' samples. CDR3: CAISPRGQEADTQYF. CDR3 coding DNA: TGTGCCATATCTCCCAGGGGGCAGGAGGCAGATACGCAGTATTTT.